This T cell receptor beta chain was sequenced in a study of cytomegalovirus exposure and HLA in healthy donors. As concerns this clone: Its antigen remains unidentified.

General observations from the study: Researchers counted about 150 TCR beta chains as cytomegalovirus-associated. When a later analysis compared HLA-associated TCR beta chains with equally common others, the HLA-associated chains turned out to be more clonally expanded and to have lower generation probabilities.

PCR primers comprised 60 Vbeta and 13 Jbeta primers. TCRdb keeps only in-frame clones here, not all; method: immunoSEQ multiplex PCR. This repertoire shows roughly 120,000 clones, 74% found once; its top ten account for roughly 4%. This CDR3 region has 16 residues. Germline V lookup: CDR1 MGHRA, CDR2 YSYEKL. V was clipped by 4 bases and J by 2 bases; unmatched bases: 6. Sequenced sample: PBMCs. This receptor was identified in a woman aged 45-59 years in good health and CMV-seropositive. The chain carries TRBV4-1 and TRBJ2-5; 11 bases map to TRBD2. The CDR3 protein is CASSLGTSGLQETQYF. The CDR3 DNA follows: TGCGCCAGCAGCCTGGGGACTAGCGGACTACAAGAGACCCAGTACTTC.